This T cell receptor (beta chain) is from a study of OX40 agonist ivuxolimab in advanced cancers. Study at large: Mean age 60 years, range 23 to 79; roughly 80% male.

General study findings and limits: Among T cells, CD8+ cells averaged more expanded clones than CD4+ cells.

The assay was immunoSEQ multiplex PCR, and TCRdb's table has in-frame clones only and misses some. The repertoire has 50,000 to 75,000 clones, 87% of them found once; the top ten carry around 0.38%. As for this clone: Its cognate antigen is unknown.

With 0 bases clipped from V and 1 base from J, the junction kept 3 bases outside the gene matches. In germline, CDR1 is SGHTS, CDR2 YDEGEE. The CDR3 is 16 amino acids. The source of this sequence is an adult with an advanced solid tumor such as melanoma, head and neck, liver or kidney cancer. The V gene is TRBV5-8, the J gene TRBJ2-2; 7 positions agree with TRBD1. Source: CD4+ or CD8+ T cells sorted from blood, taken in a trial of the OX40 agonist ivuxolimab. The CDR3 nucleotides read TGTGCCAGCAGCTTGGGAGGGGGCTGGAACACCGGGGAGCTGTTTTTT. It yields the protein CASSLGGGWNTGELFF.